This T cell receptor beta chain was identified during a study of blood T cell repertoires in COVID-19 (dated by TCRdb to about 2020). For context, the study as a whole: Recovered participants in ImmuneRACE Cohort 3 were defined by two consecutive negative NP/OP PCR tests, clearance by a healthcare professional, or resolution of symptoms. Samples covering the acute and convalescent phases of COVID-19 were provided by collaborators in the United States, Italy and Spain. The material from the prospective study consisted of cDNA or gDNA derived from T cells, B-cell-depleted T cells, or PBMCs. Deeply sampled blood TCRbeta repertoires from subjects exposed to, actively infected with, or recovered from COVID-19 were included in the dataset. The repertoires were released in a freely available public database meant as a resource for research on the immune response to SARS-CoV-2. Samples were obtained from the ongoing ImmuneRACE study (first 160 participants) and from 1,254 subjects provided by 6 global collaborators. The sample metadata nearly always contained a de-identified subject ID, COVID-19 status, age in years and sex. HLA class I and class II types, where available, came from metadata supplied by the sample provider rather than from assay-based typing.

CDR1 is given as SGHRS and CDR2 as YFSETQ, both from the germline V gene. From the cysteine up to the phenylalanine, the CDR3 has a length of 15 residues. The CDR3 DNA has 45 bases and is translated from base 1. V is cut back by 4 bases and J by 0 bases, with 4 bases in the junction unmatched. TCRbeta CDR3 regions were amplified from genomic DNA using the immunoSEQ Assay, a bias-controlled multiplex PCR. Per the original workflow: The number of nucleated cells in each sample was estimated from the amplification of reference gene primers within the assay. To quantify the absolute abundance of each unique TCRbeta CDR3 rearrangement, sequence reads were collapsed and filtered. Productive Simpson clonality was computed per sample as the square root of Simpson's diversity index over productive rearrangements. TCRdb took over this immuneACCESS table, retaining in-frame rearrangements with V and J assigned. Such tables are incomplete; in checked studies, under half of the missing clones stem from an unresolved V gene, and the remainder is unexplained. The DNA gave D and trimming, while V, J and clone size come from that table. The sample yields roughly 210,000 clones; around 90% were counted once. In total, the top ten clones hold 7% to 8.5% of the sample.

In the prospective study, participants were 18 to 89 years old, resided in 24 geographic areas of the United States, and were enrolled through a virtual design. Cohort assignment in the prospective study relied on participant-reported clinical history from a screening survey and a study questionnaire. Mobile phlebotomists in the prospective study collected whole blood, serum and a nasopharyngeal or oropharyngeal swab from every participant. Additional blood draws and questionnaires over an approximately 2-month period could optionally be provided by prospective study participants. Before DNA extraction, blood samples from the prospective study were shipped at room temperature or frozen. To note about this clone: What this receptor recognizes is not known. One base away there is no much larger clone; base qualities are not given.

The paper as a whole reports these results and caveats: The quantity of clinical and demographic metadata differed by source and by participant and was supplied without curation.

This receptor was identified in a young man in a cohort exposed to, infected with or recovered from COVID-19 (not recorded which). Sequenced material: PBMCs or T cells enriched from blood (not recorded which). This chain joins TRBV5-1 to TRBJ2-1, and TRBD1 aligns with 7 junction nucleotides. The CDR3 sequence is CASSTAGGSYNEQFF. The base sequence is TGCGCCAGCAGCACTGCAGGGGGCTCCTACAATGAGCAGTTCTTC.